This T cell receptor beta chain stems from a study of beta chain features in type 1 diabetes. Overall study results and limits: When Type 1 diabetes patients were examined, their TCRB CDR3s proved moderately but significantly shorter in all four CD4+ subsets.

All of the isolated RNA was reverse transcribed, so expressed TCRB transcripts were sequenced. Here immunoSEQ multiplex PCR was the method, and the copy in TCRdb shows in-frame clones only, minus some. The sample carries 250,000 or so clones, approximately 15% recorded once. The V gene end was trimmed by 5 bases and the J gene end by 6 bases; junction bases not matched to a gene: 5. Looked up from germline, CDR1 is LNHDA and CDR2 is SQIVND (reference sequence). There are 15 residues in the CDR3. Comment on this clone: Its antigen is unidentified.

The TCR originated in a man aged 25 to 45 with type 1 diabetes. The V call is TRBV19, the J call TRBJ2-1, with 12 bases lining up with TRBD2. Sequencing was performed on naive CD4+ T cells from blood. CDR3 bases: TGTGCCAGTAGTCCCAGGACTAGCGGGGTCAATGAGCAGTTCTTC. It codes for CASSPRTSGVNEQFF.